This T cell receptor beta chain was sequenced during a study of graft-versus-host responses after intestinal transplantation. Background on the study: For around 3 years after anti-thymocyte globulin induction, all recipients took tacrolimus and steroids. Broader study findings: GvH clonotypes were identified within recipient marrow, with a subset emerging first in ileum or blood.

V lost 1 base, J lost 0 bases, and 13 bases lay in between. CDR1 is SGHDT and CDR2 is YYEEEE in the germline V gene. This CDR3 region has 16 residues. The repertoire was sequenced with immunoSEQ multiplex PCR; TCRdb's copy has only in-frame clones and lacks some. This sample has fewer than 8,500 clones, with about 93% found just once. Points on this clone: Its specificity is not known.

This clonotype originated in a human patient who received an intestinal transplant, so some T cells may come from the graft donor. V gene TRBV5-6 combines with J gene TRBJ1-1; TRBD1 might be the D (5 bases). The input for sequencing was PBMCs, taken 11 days after intestinal transplantation. CDR3 nucleotide sequence: TGTGCCAGCAGCTTGTGGGGCCTCCGGGTGAACACTGAAGCTTTCTTT. Its translation is CASSLWGLRVNTEAFF.